These T cell receptor beta chains were read from a single sample in a study of T-cell memory formation after mild COVID-19. TCRdb redid the calling of the 5' RACE reads with MiXCR, one entry per CDR3 protein. The sample consists of 55,000 to 75,000 distinct CDR3 sequences, roughly 25% of them appearing once. The sequencing input was PBMCs or a T cell subset sorted from them (not recorded which). Receptors were obtained from a man between 18 and 29 years old who had mild COVID-19 (a few samples of this study predate the infection). Cell type and time point are not known. Each CDR3 is given with its conserved first and last residue. Each record gives: CDR3 length, V gene, CDR3 protein.

CDR3 length: 14
V gene: TRBV20-1
CDR3 protein: CSAKGQGSHYEQYF

CDR3 length: 15
V gene: TRBV7-9
CDR3 protein: CASSLETVLSGELFF

CDR3 length: 15
V gene: TRBV10-3
CDR3 protein: CAIGPGGSGVNEQFF

CDR3 length: 15
V gene: TRBV11-3
CDR3 protein: CASSPTQGFTGELFF

CDR3 length: 13
V gene: TRBV6-5
CDR3 protein: CASRRDRGNEQYF

CDR3 length: 12
V gene: TRBV6-5
CDR3 protein: CGVGRGQETQYF

CDR3 length: 14
V gene: TRBV4-1
CDR3 protein: CASSHRPGVETQYF

CDR3 length: 13
V gene: TRBV11-2
CDR3 protein: CASSPPNQETQYF

CDR3 length: 16
V gene: TRBV13
CDR3 protein: CASSPTGRVEGYGYTF

CDR3 length: 18
V gene: TRBV12-3/TRBV12-4
CDR3 protein: CASSDGTSGGPHQETQYF

CDR3 length: 15
V gene: TRBV29-1
CDR3 protein: CSVTFSGDATDTQYF

CDR3 length: 14
V gene: TRBV12-3/TRBV12-4
CDR3 protein: CASSLRGRADTQYF

CDR3 length: 14
V gene: TRBV5-1
CDR3 protein: CASSSYRLSTEAFF

CDR3 length: 19
V gene: TRBV7-6
CDR3 protein: CASSLAPARTVADTGELFF

CDR3 length: 15
V gene: TRBV7-6
CDR3 protein: CASSPPGAATDTQYF

CDR3 length: 16
V gene: TRBV27
CDR3 protein: CASSSAARGFTDTQYF

CDR3 length: 12
V gene: TRBV6-6
CDR3 protein: CASSDRVNEQFF

CDR3 length: 14
V gene: TRBV12-3/TRBV12-4
CDR3 protein: CASSSVGDLYEQYF

CDR3 length: 12
V gene: TRBV24-1
CDR3 protein: CATRDSQETQYF

CDR3 length: 14
V gene: TRBV7-2
CDR3 protein: CASSAGQFGDVLTF

CDR3 length: 14
V gene: TRBV6-2/TRBV6-3
CDR3 protein: CASSYAGELETQYF

CDR3 length: 14
V gene: TRBV2
CDR3 protein: CASSELVSGNTIYF

CDR3 length: 14
V gene: TRBV7-2
CDR3 protein: CASSLGHRGQPQHF

CDR3 length: 17
V gene: TRBV4-3
CDR3 protein: CASSPTSRGQRRYEQYF

CDR3 length: 16
V gene: TRBV7-9
CDR3 protein: CASSPGTSGYTGELFF

CDR3 length: 13
V gene: TRBV9
CDR3 protein: CASSAREREKLFF

CDR3 length: 13
V gene: TRBV5-1
CDR3 protein: CASSLESTGELFF

CDR3 length: 17
V gene: TRBV3-1
CDR3 protein: CASSQYTAVTSTDTQYF

CDR3 length: 17
V gene: TRBV7-6
CDR3 protein: CASSSQNTGTGHSPLHF

CDR3 length: 11
V gene: TRBV6-2/TRBV6-3
CDR3 protein: CAADRGAEQYF

CDR3 length: 16
V gene: TRBV3-1
CDR3 protein: CASSQEPPMGNQPQHF

CDR3 length: 15
V gene: TRBV7-3
CDR3 protein: CASSSTPSNTGELFF

CDR3 length: 17
V gene: TRBV14
CDR3 protein: CASSNPLTVGFRETQYF

CDR3 length: 17
V gene: TRBV12-3/TRBV12-4
CDR3 protein: CASSLTQGLVQNEKLFF

CDR3 length: 16
V gene: TRBV9
CDR3 protein: CASSSYSGGPAETQYF

CDR3 length: 14
V gene: TRBV12-3/TRBV12-4
CDR3 protein: CASSWTDFYNEQFF

CDR3 length: 14
V gene: TRBV4-3
CDR3 protein: CASSHSGGRNEQFF

CDR3 length: 15
V gene: TRBV18
CDR3 protein: CASSPPAGATYEQYF

CDR3 length: 13
V gene: TRBV7-2
CDR3 protein: CASSLDFQETQYF

CDR3 length: 14
V gene: TRBV7-9
CDR3 protein: CASSWDRAAYGYTF

CDR3 length: 23
V gene: TRBV6-8
CDR3 protein: CASSCTPRAGPARIRRRASEQYF

CDR3 length: 16
V gene: TRBV9
CDR3 protein: CASSVGSGTGCHEQFF

CDR3 length: 16
V gene: TRBV4-2
CDR3 protein: CASSPWPQRLGDTQYF

CDR3 length: 12
V gene: TRBV29-1
CDR3 protein: CSAGTGLGEQYF

CDR3 length: 10
V gene: TRBV29-1
CDR3 protein: CSVGRAEQFF

CDR3 length: 17
V gene: TRBV5-4
CDR3 protein: CASSPSIGPLLNTEAFF

CDR3 length: 16
V gene: TRBV4-3
CDR3 protein: CASSQGTGQGTYEQYF

CDR3 length: 17
V gene: TRBV6-5
CDR3 protein: CASSYPPGRGVGETQYF

CDR3 length: 13
V gene: TRBV6-5
CDR3 protein: CASVEGNTGELFF

CDR3 length: 13
V gene: TRBV5-4
CDR3 protein: CASSLAPLETQYF

CDR3 length: 13
V gene: TRBV12-3/TRBV12-4
CDR3 protein: CASSFRGVETQYF

CDR3 length: 16
V gene: TRBV7-6
CDR3 protein: CASSSRDRGPEETQYF

CDR3 length: 13
V gene: TRBV27
CDR3 protein: CASSLGPMYGYTF

CDR3 length: 16
V gene: TRBV4-1
CDR3 protein: CASSRLRRGSYNEQFF

CDR3 length: 17
V gene: TRBV24-1
CDR3 protein: CATSDARDSHGYNEQFF

CDR3 length: 14
V gene: TRBV6-2/TRBV6-3
CDR3 protein: CASSYVRRGDTQYF

CDR3 length: 14
V gene: TRBV9
CDR3 protein: CASSAPDSQETQYF

CDR3 length: 15
V gene: TRBV6-2/TRBV6-3
CDR3 protein: CASSYSSRLQETQYF

CDR3 length: 15
V gene: TRBV4-3
CDR3 protein: CASSQDFRGQETQYF

CDR3 length: 17
V gene: TRBV4-3
CDR3 protein: CASSQDSRVTAKNIQYF